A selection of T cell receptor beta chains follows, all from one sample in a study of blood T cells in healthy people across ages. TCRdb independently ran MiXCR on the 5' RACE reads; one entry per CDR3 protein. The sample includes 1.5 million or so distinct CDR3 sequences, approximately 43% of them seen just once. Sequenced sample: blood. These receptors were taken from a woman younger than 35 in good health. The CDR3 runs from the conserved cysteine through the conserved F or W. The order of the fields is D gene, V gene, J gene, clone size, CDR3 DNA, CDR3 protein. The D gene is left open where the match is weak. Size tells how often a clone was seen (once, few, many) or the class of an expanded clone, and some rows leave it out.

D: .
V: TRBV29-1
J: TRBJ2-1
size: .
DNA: TGCAGCGTTGTTGCTTCCTACAATGAGCAGTTCTTC
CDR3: CSVVASYNEQFF

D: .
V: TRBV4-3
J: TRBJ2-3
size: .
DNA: TGCGCCAGCAGCCAAGACCCGCGGGCTACTCGCACAGATACGCAGTATTTT
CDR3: CASSQDPRATRTDTQYF

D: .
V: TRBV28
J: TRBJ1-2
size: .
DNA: TGTGCCGGCATGACGGACCAGAACTATGGCTACACCTTC
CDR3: CAGMTDQNYGYTF

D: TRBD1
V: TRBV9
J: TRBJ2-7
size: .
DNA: TGTGCCAGCAGGACAGGGTACCCCTACGAGCAGTACTTC
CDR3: CASRTGYPYEQYF

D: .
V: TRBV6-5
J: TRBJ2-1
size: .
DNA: TGTGCCAGCAGTTACTCTCCGAATCAGGGTGGGCAGTTCTTC
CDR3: CASSYSPNQGGQFF

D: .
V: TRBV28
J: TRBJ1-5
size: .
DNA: TGTGCCAGCAGTACCGGTGACATGGGGGATTTTAGCAATCAGCCCCAGCATTTT
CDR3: CASSTGDMGDFSNQPQHF

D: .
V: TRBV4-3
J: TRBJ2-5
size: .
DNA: TGCGCCAGCAGCCAAGAATGGACACTGCGAGAGACCCAGTACTTC
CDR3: CASSQEWTLRETQYF

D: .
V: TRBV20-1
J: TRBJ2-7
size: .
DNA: TGCAGTGCCTCCCGCTACGAGCAGTACTTC
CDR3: CSASRYEQYF

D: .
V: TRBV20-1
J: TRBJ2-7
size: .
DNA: TGCAGTGCTAGAGATCGCGTCCCGTACGAGCAGTACTTC
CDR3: CSARDRVPYEQYF

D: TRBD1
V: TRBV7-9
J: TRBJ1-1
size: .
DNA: TGTGCCAGCAGCTACTTAAGGGCAGGGGGAATGAACACTGAAGCTTTCTTT
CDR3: CASSYLRAGGMNTEAFF

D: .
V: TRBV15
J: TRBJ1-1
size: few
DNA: TGTGCCACCAGCATATCGTACACTGAAGCTTTCTTT
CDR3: CATSISYTEAFF

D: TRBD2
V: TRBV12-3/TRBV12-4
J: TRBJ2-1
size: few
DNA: TGTGCCAGCACCAAGGGACTAGCGGAAAACAATGAGCAGTTCTTC
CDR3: CASTKGLAENNEQFF

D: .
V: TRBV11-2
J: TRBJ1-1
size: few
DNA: TGTGCCAGCAGCTTAGAGGGCAGGGAGGGCACTGAAGCTTTCTTT
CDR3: CASSLEGREGTEAFF

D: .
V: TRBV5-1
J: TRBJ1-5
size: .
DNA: TGCGCCAGCAGCTTGGCAGGGCTCCGCAATCAGCCCCAGCATTTT
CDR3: CASSLAGLRNQPQHF

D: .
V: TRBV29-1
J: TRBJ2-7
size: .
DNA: TGCAGCGCAAGACGAGAATTGCGTCCCTACAATGAGCAGTACTTC
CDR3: CSARRELRPYNEQYF

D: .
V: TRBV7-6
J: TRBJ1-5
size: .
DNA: TGTGCCAGCAGTCCGATGGGCGGGTTCAATCAGCCCCAGCATTTT
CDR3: CASSPMGGFNQPQHF

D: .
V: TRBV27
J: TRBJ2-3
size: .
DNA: TGTGCCAGCAGTTATCTAGACAACTTATTTCGGCAGTATTTT
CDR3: CASSYLDNLFRQYF

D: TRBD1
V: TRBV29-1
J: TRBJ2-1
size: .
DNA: TGCAGCGTTGGTAGGGGGCCAGGCTACAATGAGCAGTTCTTC
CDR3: CSVGRGPGYNEQFF

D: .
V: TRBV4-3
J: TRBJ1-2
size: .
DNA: TGCGCCAGCAGCCCCAACGACCGGCAGGGGCTGAGCTATGGCTACACCTTC
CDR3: CASSPNDRQGLSYGYTF

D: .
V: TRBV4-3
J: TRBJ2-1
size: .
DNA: TGCGCCAGCAGCCAAGATCACGGACTGCTTGGGGATGAGCAGTTCTTC
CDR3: CASSQDHGLLGDEQFF

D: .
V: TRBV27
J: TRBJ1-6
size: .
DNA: TGTGCCAGCAGTGCCCTAATCCAGGATAATTCACCCCTCCACTTT
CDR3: CASSALIQDNSPLHF

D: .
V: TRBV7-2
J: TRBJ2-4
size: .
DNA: TGTGCCAGCAGCCGCTTTGACTTAGCCAAAAACATTCAGTACTTC
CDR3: CASSRFDLAKNIQYF

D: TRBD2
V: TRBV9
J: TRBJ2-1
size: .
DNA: TGTGCCAGCAGCCCTAGCGGGAGATATTACAATGAGCAGTTCTTC
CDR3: CASSPSGRYYNEQFF

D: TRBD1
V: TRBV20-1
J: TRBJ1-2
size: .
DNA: TGCAGTGCTAGTTCCGGACAGGGAGCTTTTAGCTATGGCTACACCTTC
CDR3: CSASSGQGAFSYGYTF

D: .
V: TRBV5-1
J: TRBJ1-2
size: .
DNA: TGCGCCAGCAGCCCTCCCGGCAAGATTGGCTATGGCTACACCTTC
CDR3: CASSPPGKIGYGYTF

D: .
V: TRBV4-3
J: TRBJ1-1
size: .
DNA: TGCGCCAGCAGCCAAGGTATCTTCGGGGAGGCTTTCTTT
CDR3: CASSQGIFGEAFF

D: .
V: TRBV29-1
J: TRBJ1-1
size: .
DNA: TGCAGCGTTGAAAAACAACTTCTTTCTGAAGCTTTCTTT
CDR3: CSVEKQLLSEAFF

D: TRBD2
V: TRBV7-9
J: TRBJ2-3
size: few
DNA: TGTGCCAGCAGCCGAGCGGGAGCTCTACATACGCAGTATTTT
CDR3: CASSRAGALHTQYF

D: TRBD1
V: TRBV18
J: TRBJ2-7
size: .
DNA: TGTGCAAGCTCACCGGGACAGGGGAGGAATAGCGAGCAGTACTTC
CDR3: CASSPGQGRNSEQYF

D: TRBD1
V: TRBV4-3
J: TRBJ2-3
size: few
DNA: TGCGCCAGCAGCCAACAGGACAGGGCTAGCACAGATACGCAGTATTTT
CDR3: CASSQQDRASTDTQYF

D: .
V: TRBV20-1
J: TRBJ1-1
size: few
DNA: TGCAGTGCAATCGAAGTGAACACTGAAGCTTTCTTT
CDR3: CSAIEVNTEAFF

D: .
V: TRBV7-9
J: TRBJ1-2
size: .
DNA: TGTGCCAGCAGCTTAGATAGGGAGCTCTCTGGCTACACCTTC
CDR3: CASSLDRELSGYTF

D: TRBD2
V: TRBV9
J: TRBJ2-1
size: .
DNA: TGTGCCAGCAGCGTCGATTCGGGGGGGCAGTTCTTC
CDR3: CASSVDSGGQFF

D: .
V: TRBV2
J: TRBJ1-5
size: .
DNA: TGTGCCAGCAGTGAAAGGACAGAATATCAGCCCCAGCATTTT
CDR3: CASSERTEYQPQHF

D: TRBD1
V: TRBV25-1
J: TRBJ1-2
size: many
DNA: TGTGCCAGCAACAACCACGGACAGGGCGGTGGCTACACCTTC
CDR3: CASNNHGQGGGYTF

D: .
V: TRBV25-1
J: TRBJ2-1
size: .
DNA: TGTGCCAGCAGTGATCCGGGACGGGGACACAATGAGCAGTTCTTC
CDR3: CASSDPGRGHNEQFF

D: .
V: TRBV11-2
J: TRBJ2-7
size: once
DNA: TGTGCCAGCAGCGGCTTTGGACAGCTTAATGAGCAGTACTTC
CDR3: CASSGFGQLNEQYF

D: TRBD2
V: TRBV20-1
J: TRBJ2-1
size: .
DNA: TGCAGTGCTCGCAATTTAGTAGCGGGGGTTGAGCAGTTCTTC
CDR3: CSARNLVAGVEQFF

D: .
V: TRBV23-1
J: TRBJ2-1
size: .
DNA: TGCGCCAGCACCCTAAAAGGGACGCGGTACAATGAGCAGTTCTTC
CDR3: CASTLKGTRYNEQFF

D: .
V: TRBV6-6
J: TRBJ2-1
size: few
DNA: TGTGCCAGCGGGGGGGCCGGCAATGAGCAGTTCTTC
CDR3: CASGGAGNEQFF

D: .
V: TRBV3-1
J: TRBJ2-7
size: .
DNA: TGTGCCAGCAGCCATGCAGGGGTGCCCTACGAGCAGTACTTC
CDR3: CASSHAGVPYEQYF

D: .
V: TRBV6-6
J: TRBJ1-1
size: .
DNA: TGTGCCAGCAGGCCACAGGGACGAGGGAACACTGAAGCTTTCTTT
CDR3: CASRPQGRGNTEAFF

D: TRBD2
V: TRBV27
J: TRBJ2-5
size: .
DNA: TGTGCCGGCAGTTTCCTAAGCGGGGGGGCGGAGACCCAGTACTTC
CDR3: CAGSFLSGGAETQYF

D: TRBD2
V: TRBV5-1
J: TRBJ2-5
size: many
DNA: TGCGCCACCGCGACTAGCCCCAAGGAGACCCAGTACTTC
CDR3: CATATSPKETQYF

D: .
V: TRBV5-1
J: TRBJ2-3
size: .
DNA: TGCGCCAGCAGCTGGGAGCAGCTCACAGATACGCAGTATTTT
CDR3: CASSWEQLTDTQYF

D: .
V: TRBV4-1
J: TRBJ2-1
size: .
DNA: TGCGCCAGCAGCCAAGATTTCCCAGGGAGCTCCTACAATGAGCAGTTCTTC
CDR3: CASSQDFPGSSYNEQFF

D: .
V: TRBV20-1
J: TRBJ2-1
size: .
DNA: TGCAGTGCTCCCTCGGGTATTGAGCAGTTCTTC
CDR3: CSAPSGIEQFF

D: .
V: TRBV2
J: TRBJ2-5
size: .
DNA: TGTGCCAGCATTCGGGACTTACAAGAGACCCAGTACTTC
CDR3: CASIRDLQETQYF

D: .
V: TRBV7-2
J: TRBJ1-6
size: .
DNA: TGTGCCAGCAGCTCCGTGACCGGCTATAATTCACCCCTCCACTTT
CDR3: CASSSVTGYNSPLHF

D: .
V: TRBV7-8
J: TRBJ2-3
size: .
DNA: TGTGCCAGCAGCTGGCGGGCCAGGGGCACAGATACGCAGTATTTT
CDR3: CASSWRARGTDTQYF

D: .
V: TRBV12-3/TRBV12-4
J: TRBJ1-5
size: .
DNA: TGTGCCAGCAGTGCGATCGGGACCGATTCAGCCCAGCATTTT
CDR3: CASSAIGTDSAQHF

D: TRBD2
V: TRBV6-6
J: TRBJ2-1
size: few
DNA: TGTGCCAGCAGCGGTCCTCTAGCGGGGACCTACAATGAGCAGTTCTTC
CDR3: CASSGPLAGTYNEQFF

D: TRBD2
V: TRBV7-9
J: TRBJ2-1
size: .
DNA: TGTGCCAGCAGCTCCTTGGAGGGAGGGTTTTACAATGAGCAGTTCTTC
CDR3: CASSSLEGGFYNEQFF

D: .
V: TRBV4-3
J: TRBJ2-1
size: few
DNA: TGCGCCAGCAGCCCATTACTAGAAGCTGAGCAGTTCTTC
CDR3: CASSPLLEAEQFF

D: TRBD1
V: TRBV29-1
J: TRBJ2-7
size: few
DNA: TGCAGCGTTAAAGAGGGGGCCCGCTCCTACGAGCAGTACTTC
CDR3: CSVKEGARSYEQYF

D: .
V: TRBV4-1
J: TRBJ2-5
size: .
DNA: TGCGCCAGCAGCCAATACGCCTACAATGAGCAGTACTTC
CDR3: CASSQYAYNEQYF

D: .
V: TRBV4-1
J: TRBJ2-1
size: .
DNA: TGCGCCAGCAACCAACGGTCATACAATGAGCAGTTCTTC
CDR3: CASNQRSYNEQFF

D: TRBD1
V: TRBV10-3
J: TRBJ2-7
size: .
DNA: TGTGCCATCAGTGAGTCTACGACAGGGGGTTTGTACTTC
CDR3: CAISESTTGGLYF

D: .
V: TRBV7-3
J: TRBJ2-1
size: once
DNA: TGTGCCAGCAGCCCGGGAACTACGGAGGAGCAGTTCTTC
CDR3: CASSPGTTEEQFF

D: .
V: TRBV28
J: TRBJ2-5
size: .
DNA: TGTGCCAGCAGCCAGACCGTTGCGGGGGAGACCCAGTACTTC
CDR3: CASSQTVAGETQYF